This TCR beta chain emerged from a study of identical twins. Study-wide points: Carriage of fewer insertions was seen in abundant cord blood beta clonotypes, whereas memory repertoires showed none.

Unique molecular identifiers were present on the cDNA, and a universal primer site came from template switching. TCRdb re-derived calls from the 5' RACE reads in MiXCR, one entry per CDR3 protein. The data hold a few hundred thousand distinct CDR3 sequences, with 10% observed a single time. V was pared by 5 bases and J by 2 bases, with 17 bases between. Germline CDR1 reads SSHAT; CDR2 reads FNYEAQ (reference sequence). This CDR3 has 16 residues. This clonotype was recorded at least ten times. The antigen is unknown. The V call is TRBV7-7, the J call TRBJ2-3; the D is unclear. Sequencing was performed on memory T cells sorted from blood. This clonotype originated in a man aged 45-65 years in good health. Here the CDR3 reads CASSPAALGITDTQYF. Written as DNA, the CDR3 is TGTGCCAGCAGCCCCGCCGCCCTAGGAATCACAGATACGCAGTATTTT.